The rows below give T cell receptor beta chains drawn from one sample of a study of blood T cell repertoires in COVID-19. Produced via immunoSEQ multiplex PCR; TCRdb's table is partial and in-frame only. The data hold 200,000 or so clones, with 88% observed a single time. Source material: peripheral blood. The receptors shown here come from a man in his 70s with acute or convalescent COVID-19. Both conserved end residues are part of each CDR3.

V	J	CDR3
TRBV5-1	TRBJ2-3	CASSGGLAGGDTQYF
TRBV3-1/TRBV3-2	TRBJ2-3	CASSQGTSGRARSPDTQYF
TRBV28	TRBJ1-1	CASITTSQGADTEAFF
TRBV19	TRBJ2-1	CASKVAETYNEQFF
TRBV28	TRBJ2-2	CASSLVRLRYTGELFF
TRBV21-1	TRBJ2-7	CASSNRVSDYEQYF
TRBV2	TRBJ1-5	CASSELGQGSQPQHF
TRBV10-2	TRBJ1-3	CASSADSYPGNTIYF
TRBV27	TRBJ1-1	CASSVQGRGPNTEAFF
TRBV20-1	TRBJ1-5	CSAREDRVQHF
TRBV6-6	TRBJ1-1	CASTREDWVTEAFF
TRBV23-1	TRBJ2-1	CASSRPNLAGGYNEQFF
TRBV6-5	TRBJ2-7	CASGSAGTVAYEQYF
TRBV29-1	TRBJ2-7	CSVNTGTGTRQYF
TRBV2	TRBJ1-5	CASSGHRAPSNQPQHF
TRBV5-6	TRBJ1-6	CASSLRQGYYSPLHF
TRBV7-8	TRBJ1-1	CASSLAQGLGAFF
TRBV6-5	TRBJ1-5	CASQLAGIQPQHF
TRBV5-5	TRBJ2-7	CASSLTQGDSSYEQYF
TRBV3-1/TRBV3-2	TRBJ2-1	CALPEGLAGVSWLYNEQFF
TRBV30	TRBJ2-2	CAWSVRTGPGGELFF
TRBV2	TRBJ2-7	CASSGQGQGPYEQYF
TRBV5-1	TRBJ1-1	CASSLAGQIMNTEAFF
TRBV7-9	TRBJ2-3	CASSPTSGRATDTQYF
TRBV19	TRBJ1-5	CASSIGVYSNQPQHF
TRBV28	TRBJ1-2	CASSPGGPGSYTF
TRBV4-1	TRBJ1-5	CASSPIQLNSNQPQHF
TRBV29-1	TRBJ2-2	CSVGDRFYTGELFF
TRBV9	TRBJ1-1	CASSVGGLVNTEAFF
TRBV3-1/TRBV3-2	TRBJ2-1	CASSRHGYNEQFF
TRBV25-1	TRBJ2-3	CASSDTGKYTDTQYF
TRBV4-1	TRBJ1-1	CASSRDRGLTEAFF
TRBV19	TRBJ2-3	CASSTTSASTDTQYF
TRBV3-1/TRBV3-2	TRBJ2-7	CASSQEGGRAYEQYF
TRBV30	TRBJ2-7	CAWEGLAGGEQYF
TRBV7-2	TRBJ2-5	CASSLTGRTQETQYF
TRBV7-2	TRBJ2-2	CASSPTEYATGELFF
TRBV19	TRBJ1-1	CASSIDIKREAFF
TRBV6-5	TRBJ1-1	CASRTLDTEAFF
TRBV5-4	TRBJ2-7	CASSLPGQVYEQYF
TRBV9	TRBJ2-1	CASSVDSGSTNEQFF
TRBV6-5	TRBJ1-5	CASSPGDGNQPQHF
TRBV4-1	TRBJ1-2	CASSRMGAANYGYTF
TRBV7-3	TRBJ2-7	CASSWDRGSIEQYF
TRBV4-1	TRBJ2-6	CASSQVGQGYSGANVLTF
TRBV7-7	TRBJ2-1	CASSDGQTNYNEQFF
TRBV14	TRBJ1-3	CASSQGTVFSSSGNTIYF
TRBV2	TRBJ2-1	CASSLLAPTYNEQFF
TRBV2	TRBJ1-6	CASTGQGNTYSPLHF